A single sample gave rise to the 8 T cell receptor beta chains below, sequenced in a study of T cells in Graves' hyperthyroidism and ophthalmopathy. Amplified TCR beta CDR3 regions derived from RNA transcripts. The TCR CDR3 was amplified in a first-round RT-PCR using the HTBI primer set. TCRdb re-derived calls from the multiplex PCR reads in MiXCR, one entry per CDR3 protein. Found here are about 610,000 distinct CDR3 sequences, around 46% of them singletons; the top ten hold about 7.8%. Sequenced: peripheral blood or thyroid tissue (not recorded which). Every receptor here comes from a woman younger than 35 with Graves' hyperthyroidism.

This clonotype has just a few counts. The chain is built from TRBV4-1 and TRBJ1-6, with D hard to call. Trimming shortened V by 0 bases and J by 4 bases, and 10 bases separated the two germline ends. Germline V CDR1 and CDR2: MGHRA, YSYEKL. CDR3 length: 16 residues. The CDR3 loop reads CASSQEAAVYNSPLHF. The CDR3 DNA follows: TGCGCCAGCAGCCAAGAGGCGGCGGTTTATAATTCACCCCTCCACTTT.

V is TRBV7-2 and J is TRBJ1-3; maybe TRBD1 (5 bases). In germline, CDR1 is SGHTA, CDR2 FQGNSA. The CDR3 contains 15 residues. The V and J ends lost 1 base and 7 bases respectively, with 14 bases between them. CDR3 protein: CASSLGGTSGNTIYF. CDR3 DNA: TGTGCCAGCAGCTTAGGTGGGACTAGCGGGAACACCATATATTTT.

This chain joins TRBV2 and TRBJ2-5; D call uncertain. CDR3 length equals 12 residues. Germline lookup yields CDR1 SNHLY and CDR2 FYNNEI. Trimming stripped 7 bases from V and 3 bases from J, with 9 bases between. This chain's CDR3 is CASMAAEETQYF. For the CDR3, the DNA is TGTGCCAGCATGGCCGCGGAAGAGACCCAGTACTTC.

The chain uses TRBV24-1 and TRBJ1-4; D possibly corresponds to TRBD1 (6 bases). This CDR3 has 14 amino acids. CDR1 is KGHDR, CDR2 SFDVKD, per germline. Trimming shortened V by 4 bases and J by 8 bases, and 13 bases separated the two germline ends. The CDR3 nucleotides are TGTGCCACCAGTGAAGGGCAGGGGAACGAAAAACTGTTTTTT. Protein product: CATSEGQGNEKLFF.

This clonotype was counted a single time. The rearrangement links TRBV12-3 or TRBV12-4 to TRBJ1-5; perhaps TRBD1 as D (6 bases). The CDR3 loop spans 15 amino acids. V was shortened by 6 bases and J by 9 bases, with 21 bases between the two germline ends. The CDR3 protein is CASRRGQGTGMPQHF. The DNA of the CDR3 is TGTGCCAGCAGGCGGGGGCAGGGGACCGGGATGCCCCAGCATTTT.

The chain is built from TRBV7-9 and TRBJ1-6; D unresolved. This CDR3 region has 13 residues. Trimming pared 2 bases from V and 10 bases from J, leaving 9 bases between. Germline values: CDR1 SEHNR, CDR2 FQNEAQ (reference sequence). CDR3 amino acids: CASSLSEGSPLHF. The CDR3 nucleotides read TGTGCCAGCAGCTTATCCGAGGGATCACCCCTCCACTTT.

This clonotype has at least ten counts. This chain joins TRBV2 and TRBJ1-2; 8 positions match TRBD1. J was trimmed by 8 bases and V by 7 bases; bases with no gene match: 9. Germline V gives CDR1 SNHLY, CDR2 FYNNEI. This CDR3 spans 13 amino acids. CDR3 nucleotides: TGTGCCAGCATCGGACAGGGCCGGCGGGGCTACACCTTC. Translation gives CASIGQGRRGYTF.

Points on this clonotype: At one end the junction does not follow the germline gene, possibly because of a read error. The CDR3, as DNA: TGTGCCAGCAGCGAAGTGGTGGCCGGGTCTACCTACAATGAGCAGTTCTTC. Encoded protein: CASSEVVAGSTYNEQFF. The V and J genes are TRBV2 and TRBJ2-1; unclear D gene. This CDR3 comprises 17 residues. CDR1 SNHLY and CDR2 FYNNEI come from the germline V gene.